This TCR beta chain was captured in a study of control samples from healthy donors and cancer patients (dated by TCRdb to about 2020). In regard to this clone: It lacks a known antigen. No base-level quality is on record; no much larger clone is a single base apart.

The library was obtained by the immunoSEQ multiplex PCR assay. The table was pulled from immuneACCESS by TCRdb, which kept in-frame rearrangements only. Such tables lose some clones; where checked, under half of the loss comes from unresolved V genes, and the rest has no known cause. A total of 100,000 or so clones appear in this sample, approximately 90% of them only once. Over 0.75% of the sample rests with the top ten. The TCR was taken from a woman aged 30 to 39 in good health. The sample was blood.

The sequence in DNA is TGTGCCAGTCATCCCCTCACAGGGGTTTGGGGCTACACCTTC. It codes for CASHPLTGVWGYTF. The chain links TRBV27 with TRBJ1-2, and 7 bases in between align with TRBD1. Per the germline V gene (reference sequence), MNHEY is the CDR1 and SMNVEV is the CDR2. Trimming takes 9 bases off V and 8 bases off J; junction bases not matched to a gene: 15. The CDR3 measures 14 amino acids from cysteine to phenylalanine. The kept DNA is CDR3 alone, 42 bases in frame from the first base.